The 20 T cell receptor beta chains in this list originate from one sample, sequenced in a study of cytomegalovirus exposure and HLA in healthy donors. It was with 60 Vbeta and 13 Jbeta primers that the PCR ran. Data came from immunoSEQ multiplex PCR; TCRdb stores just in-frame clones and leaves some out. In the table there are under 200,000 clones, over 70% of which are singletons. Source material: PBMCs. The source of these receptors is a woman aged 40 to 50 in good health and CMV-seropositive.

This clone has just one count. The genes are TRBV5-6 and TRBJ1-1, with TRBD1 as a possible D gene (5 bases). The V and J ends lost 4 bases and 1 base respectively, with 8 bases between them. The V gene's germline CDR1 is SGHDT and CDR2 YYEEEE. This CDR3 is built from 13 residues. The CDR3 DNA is TGTGCCAGCAGCAAGACAGCGAACACTGAAGCTTTCTTT. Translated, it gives CASSKTANTEAFF.

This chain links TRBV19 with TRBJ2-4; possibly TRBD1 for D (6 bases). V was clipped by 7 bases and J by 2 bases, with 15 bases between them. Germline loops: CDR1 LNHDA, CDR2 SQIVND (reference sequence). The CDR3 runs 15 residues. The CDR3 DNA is TGTGCCAGTATCGCAGGGGATTCCCCCAAAAACATTCAGTACTTC. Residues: CASIAGDSPKNIQYF.

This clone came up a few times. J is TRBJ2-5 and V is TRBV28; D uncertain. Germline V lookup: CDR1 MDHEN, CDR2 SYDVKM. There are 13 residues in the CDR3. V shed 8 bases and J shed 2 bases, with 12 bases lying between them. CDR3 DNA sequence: TGTGCCAGCCGGTCAACTTGGCAAGAGACCCAGTACTTC. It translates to CASRSTWQETQYF.

Written as DNA, the CDR3 is TGTGCCTGGAGTGAGACAGGGGAAGGAGGCTACACCTTC. As protein: CAWSETGEGGYTF. V gene TRBV30 combines with J gene TRBJ1-2; 8 nucleotides line up with TRBD1. V was pared by 1 base and J by 8 bases, with 6 bases of the junction left unmatched. CDR3 size: 13 residues. Germline lookup yields CDR1 GTSNPN and CDR2 SVGIG (reference sequence).

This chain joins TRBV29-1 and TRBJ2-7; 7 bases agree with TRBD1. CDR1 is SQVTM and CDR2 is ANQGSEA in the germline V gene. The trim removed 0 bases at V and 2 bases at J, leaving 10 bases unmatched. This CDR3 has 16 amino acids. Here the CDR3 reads CSVEEGGRTGTYEQYF. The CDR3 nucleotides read TGCAGCGTTGAAGAAGGGGGCCGTACGGGAACCTACGAGCAGTACTTC.

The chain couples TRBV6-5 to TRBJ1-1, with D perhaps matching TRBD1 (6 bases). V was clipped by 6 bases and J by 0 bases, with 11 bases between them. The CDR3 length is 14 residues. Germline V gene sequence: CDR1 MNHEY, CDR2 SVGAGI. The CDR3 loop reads CASRKTGMNTEAFF. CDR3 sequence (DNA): TGTGCCAGCAGGAAGACAGGCATGAACACTGAAGCTTTCTTT.

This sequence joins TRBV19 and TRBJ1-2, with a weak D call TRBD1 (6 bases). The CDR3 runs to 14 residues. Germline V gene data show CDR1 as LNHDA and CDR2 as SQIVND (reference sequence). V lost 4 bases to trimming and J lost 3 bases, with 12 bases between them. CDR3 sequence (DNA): TGTGCCAGTAGTACTCCGGACAGCTACTATGGCTACACCTTC. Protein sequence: CASSTPDSYYGYTF.

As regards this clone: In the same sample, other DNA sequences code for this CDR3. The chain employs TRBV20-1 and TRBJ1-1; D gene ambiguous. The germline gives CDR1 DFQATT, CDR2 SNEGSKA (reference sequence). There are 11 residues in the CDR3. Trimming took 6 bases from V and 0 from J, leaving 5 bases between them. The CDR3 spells CSAPVNTEAFF. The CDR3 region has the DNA TGCAGTGCCCCAGTGAACACTGAAGCTTTCTTT.

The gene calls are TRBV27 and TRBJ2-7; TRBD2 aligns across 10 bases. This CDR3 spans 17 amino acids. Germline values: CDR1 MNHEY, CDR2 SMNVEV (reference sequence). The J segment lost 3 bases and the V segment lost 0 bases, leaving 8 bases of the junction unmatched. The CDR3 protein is CASSLSIWSSGGYEQYF. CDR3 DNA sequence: TGTGCCAGCAGTTTATCGATCTGGTCTAGCGGGGGCTACGAGCAGTACTTC.

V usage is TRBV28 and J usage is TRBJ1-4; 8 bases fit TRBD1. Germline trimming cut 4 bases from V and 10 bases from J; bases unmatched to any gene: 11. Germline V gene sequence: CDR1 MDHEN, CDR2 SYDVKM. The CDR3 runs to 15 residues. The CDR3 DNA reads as TGTGCCAGCAGTTCCTCGACAGGGGATAGTGCAAAACTGTTTTTT. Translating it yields CASSSSTGDSAKLFF. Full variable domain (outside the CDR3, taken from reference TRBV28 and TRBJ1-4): DVKVTQSSRYLVKRTGEKVFLECVQDMDHENMFWYRQDPGLGLRLIYFSYDVKMKEKGDIPEGYSVSREKKERFSLILESASTNQTSMYLCASSSSTGDSAKLFFGSGTQLSVL.

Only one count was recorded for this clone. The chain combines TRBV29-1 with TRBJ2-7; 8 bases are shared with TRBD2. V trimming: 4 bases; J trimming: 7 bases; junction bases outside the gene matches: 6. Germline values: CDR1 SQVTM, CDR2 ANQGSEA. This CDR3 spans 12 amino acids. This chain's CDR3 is CSVGGTGGEQYF. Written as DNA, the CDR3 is TGCAGCGTTGGTGGTACGGGGGGGGAGCAGTACTTC.

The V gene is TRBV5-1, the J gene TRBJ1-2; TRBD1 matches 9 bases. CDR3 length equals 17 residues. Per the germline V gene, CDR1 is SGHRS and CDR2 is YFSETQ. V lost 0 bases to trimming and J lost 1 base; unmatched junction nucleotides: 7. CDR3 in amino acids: CASSLGVSGQGNYGYTF. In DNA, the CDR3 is TGCGCCAGCAGCTTGGGAGTCTCGGGACAGGGTAACTATGGCTACACCTTC.

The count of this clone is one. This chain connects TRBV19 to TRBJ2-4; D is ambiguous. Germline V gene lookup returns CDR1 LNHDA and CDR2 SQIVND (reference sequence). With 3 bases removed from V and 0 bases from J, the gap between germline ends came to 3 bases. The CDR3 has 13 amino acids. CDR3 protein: CASSIGAKNIQYF. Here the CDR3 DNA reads TGTGCCAGTAGTATCGGAGCCAAAAACATTCAGTACTTC. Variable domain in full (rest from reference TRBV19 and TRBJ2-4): DGGITQSPKYLFRKEGQNVTLSCEQNLNHDAMYWYRQDPGQGLRLIYYSQIVNDFQKGDIAEGYSVSREKKESFPLTVTSAQKNPTAFYLCASSIGAKNIQYFGAGTRLSVL.

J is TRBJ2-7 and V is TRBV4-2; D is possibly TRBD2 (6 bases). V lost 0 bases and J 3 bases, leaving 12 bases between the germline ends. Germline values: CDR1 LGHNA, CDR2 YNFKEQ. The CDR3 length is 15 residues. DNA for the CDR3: TGTGCCAGCAGCCAAGAGAGTAGGGGAGGCTACGAGCAGTACTTC. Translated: CASSQESRGGYEQYF.

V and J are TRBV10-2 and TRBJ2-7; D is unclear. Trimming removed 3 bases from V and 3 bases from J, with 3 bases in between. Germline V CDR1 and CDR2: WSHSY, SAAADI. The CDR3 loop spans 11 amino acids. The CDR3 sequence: CASSDGYEQYF. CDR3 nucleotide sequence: TGCGCCAGCAGTGACGGCTACGAGCAGTACTTC.

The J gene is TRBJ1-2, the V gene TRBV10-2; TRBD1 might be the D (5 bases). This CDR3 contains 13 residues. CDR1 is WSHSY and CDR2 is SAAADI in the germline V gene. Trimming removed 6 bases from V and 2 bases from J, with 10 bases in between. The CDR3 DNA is TGCGCCAGCAGGGAACAGGCAAACTATGGCTACACCTTC. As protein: CASREQANYGYTF.

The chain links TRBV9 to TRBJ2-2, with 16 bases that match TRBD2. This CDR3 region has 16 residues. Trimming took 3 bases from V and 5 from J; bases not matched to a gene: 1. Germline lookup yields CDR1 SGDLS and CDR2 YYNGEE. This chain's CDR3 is CASSGGLAGGTGELFF. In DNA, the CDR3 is TGTGCCAGCAGCGGGGGACTAGCGGGGGGGACCGGGGAGCTGTTTTTT.

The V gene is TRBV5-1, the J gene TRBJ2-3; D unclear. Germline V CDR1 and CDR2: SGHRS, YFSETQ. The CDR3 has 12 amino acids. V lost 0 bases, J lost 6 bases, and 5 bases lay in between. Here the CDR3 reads CASSLVGDTQYF. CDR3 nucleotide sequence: TGCGCCAGCAGCTTGGTGGGCGATACGCAGTATTTT.

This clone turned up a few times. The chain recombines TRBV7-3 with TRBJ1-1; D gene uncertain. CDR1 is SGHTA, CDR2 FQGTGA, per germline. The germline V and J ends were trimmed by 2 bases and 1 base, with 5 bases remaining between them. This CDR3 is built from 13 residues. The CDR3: CASSLFKNTEAFF. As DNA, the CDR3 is TGTGCCAGCAGCTTATTTAAGAACACTGAAGCTTTCTTT.

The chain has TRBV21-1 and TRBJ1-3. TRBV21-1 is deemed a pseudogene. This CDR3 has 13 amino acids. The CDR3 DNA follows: TGTGCCAGCAGCAAAGTCTTCCGGGTGAAATCCTATTTT. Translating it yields CASSKVFRVKSYF.